This T cell receptor (beta chain) was sequenced in a study of PD-1 blockade in classical Hodgkin lymphoma. Described time point: cycle 4 day 1 (C4D1), after 5 to 7 weeks of nivolumab. After autologous stem cell transplantation all patients relapsed, and prior brentuximab vedotin exposure differed between cohorts. As regards this clone: What it binds is unknown.

Study-level points and caveats: Reports described newly diagnosed patients as having lower baseline TCR diversity than healthy donors.

Profiled with immunoSEQ multiplex PCR; TCRdb holds only in-frame clones, not every one. The data hold 40,000 to 55,000 clones, with nearly 80% observed a single time. The source was peripheral blood mononuclear cells (PBMCs), collected before the fourth cycle of nivolumab. The sequence was collected from a human donor with classical Hodgkin lymphoma.

This chain's CDR3 is CASSRRDRALLANYGYTF. The CDR3 DNA reads as TGTGCCAGCAGCCGGCGGGACAGGGCCCTACTGGCTAACTATGGCTACACCTTC. This chain joins TRBV11-3 and TRBJ1-2; 9 nucleotides agree with TRBD1. Germline V lookup: CDR1 SGHNT, CDR2 YENEEA. V was clipped by 5 bases and J by 0 bases; unmatched bases: 13. The CDR3 is 18 residues long.